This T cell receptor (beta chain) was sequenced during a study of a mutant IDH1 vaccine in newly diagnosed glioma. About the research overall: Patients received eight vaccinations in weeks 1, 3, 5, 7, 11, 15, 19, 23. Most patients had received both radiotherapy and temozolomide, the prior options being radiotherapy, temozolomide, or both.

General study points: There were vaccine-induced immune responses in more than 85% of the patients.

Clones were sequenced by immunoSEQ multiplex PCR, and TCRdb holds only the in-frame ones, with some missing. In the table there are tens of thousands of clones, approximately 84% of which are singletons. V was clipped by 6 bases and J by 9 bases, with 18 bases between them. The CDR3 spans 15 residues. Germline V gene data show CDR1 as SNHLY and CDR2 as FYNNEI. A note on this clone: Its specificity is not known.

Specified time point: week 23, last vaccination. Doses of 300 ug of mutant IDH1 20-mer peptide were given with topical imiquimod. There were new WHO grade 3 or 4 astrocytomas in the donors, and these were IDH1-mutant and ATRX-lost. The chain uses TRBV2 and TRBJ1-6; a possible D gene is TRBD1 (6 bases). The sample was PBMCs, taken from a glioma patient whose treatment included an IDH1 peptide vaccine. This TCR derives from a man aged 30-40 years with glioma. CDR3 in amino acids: CASRSIAGDVSPLHF. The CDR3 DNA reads TGTGCCAGCAGAAGCATTGCAGGGGATGTTTCACCCCTCCACTTT.